This note documents a single TCR beta chain sequence. Its antigen is unidentified. The V gene end was trimmed by 5 bases and the J gene end by 5 bases; junction bases not matched to a gene: 7. The germline V gene encodes CDR1 MNHEY and CDR2 SMNVEV (reference sequence). This CDR3 region has 15 residues. Each CDR3 protein gets one entry after TCRdb re-called the reads with MiXCR. The sample lists about 920,000 distinct CDR3 sequences, approximately 31% occurring once. The sample is drawn from a study of T cell repertoires in cytomegalovirus infection. Study-wide context: Recently identified HLA-C-restricted CMV epitopes were used, and well-studied HLA-B-restricted CMV epitopes were used as well. Matching HLA type and CMV infection were both indicated by public TCR beta signatures. Study observations and caveats: Public TCR beta family frequency separated CMV-and-HLA carriers, including in an independent cohort. The ex vivo response showed dominance by HLA-C-restricted CMV-specific TCR beta clonotypes.

The TCR sequence derives from a human donor in good health (CMV status not recorded). Some clones in this sample may be carry-over from other donors' samples. Material: cultured CD8+ T cells from PBMCs, obtained from culture after CMV antigen stimulation. The chain is built from TRBV27 and TRBJ2-5; 11 nucleotides line up with TRBD1. The CDR3 bases are TGTGCCAGCAGTGCCCGGGACAGGGGGACGGAGACCCAGTACTTC. This translates into CASSARDRGTETQYF.